Detailed here is one TCR beta chain. Sorting used thawed, overnight-rested PBMC stained with anti-CD3, a viability dye and GMM-loaded CD1B tetramer. The CD1B tetramers carried C32 glucose monomycolate purified from Rhodococcus equi. Tetramer-negative cells, 75,000 to 100,000 per donor, were also sorted. There are 14 residues in the CDR3. Germline V gene data show CDR1 as MNHEY and CDR2 as SMNVEV (reference sequence). V was trimmed by 5 bases and J by 1 base, leaving 9 bases between them. The data derive from a study of T cells in tuberculosis. TCR-alpha and TCR-beta chains were sequenced unpaired. TCRdb's table, derived via immunoSEQ multiplex PCR, lists solely in-frame clones and lacks some. The table shows about 59,000 clones, with around 81% occurring only once.

What was sequenced was CD1b-GMM tetramer-negative cells sorted from PBMCs. The chain combines TRBV27 with TRBJ1-5; D gene ambiguous. The sequence derives from an adult woman with latent tuberculosis. CDR3 region: CASSRSASNQPQHF. For the CDR3, the DNA is TGTGCCAGCAGTCGGTCAGCGAGCAATCAGCCCCAGCATTTT.